The present entry profiles one T cell receptor beta chain with its context. The table lists this clonotype with many counts. It has no known antigen specificity. It has no much larger one-base neighbor in the sample; base qualities were not kept. The data were obtained in a study of T cell repertoires in cytomegalovirus infection (dated by TCRdb to about 2019). In the study overall: Alongside well-studied HLA-B-restricted epitopes, the peptide stimulations were aimed at recently identified HLA-C-restricted CMV epitopes, whose presentation resists viral immunomodulation. Donor HLA type was relevant to the analysis, as public TCR beta signatures indicated carriage of CMV infection together with the matching HLA type.

The reads were generated on an Illumina HiSeq 1500. The raw public data were reprocessed by TCRdb itself: fastp quality trimming at Q25, MiXCR clonotype calling, in-frame beta chains only. Every entry covers one CDR3 protein and lists the most common genes and DNA from its rows. This sample comprises under 200,000 distinct CDR3 sequences, 20% to 25% of them detected only once. The top ten constitute 20% to 30% of the sample. CDR1 and CDR2, looked up from the germline V gene, are MRHNA and SNTAGT. The CDR3 starts with the cysteine, ends with the phenylalanine, and has 16 residues. CDR3 DNA only is kept here, 48 bases in frame from base 1. Compared with germline, V lacks 2 bases and J lacks 4 bases; bases without a gene match: 4. Overall study results and their limits: Carriers of CMV infection plus the relevant HLA type were discriminated by the cumulative frequency of public TCR beta family members in the study cohort and in an independent roughly 340-donor cohort. The ex vivo response was dominated by HLA-C-restricted CMV-specific TCR beta clonotypes, which also provided the single most frequent clonotype in two of eight donors.

The sample's treatment or condition label is to be understood as: in vitro stimulation with specific CMV peptide epitopes to enrich CMV-specific T cells. The chain is made from TRBV6-4 and TRBJ2-1, and TRBD2 matches 11 of the central bases. This TCR came from a human donor in good health (CMV status not recorded). Some clones in this sample may be carry-over from other donors' samples. The material was CD8+ T cells from cultured PBMCs, obtained from culture after CMV antigen stimulation. The DNA sequence follows: TGTGCCAGCAGTGACACAACTAGCGGGAGTTACAATGAGCAGTTCTTC. Protein translation: CASSDTTSGSYNEQFF.